The rows below give T cell receptor beta chains drawn from one sample of a study of T cells after yellow fever vaccination. Using its own MiXCR run on the 5' RACE reads, TCRdb lists one record per CDR3 protein. This table has about 330,000 distinct CDR3 sequences, 4.1% appearing once. The sequencing here drew on PBMCs, taken 5 days after the yellow fever booster vaccination. These receptors were obtained from a man younger than 35 who received the YFV17D yellow fever vaccine. Each CDR3 is given with its conserved first and last residue. D genes are given only for firm matches. A row's size may be missing; if present it is once, few, many or a size class.

V gene: TRBV6-2/TRBV6-3
D gene: .
clone size: .
J gene: TRBJ2-5
CDR3 DNA: TGTGCCAGCAGTATCCCGGGCCTAAAGGGGGAGACCCAGTACTTC
CDR3 protein: CASSIPGLKGETQYF

V gene: TRBV7-2
D gene: .
clone size: few
J gene: TRBJ1-6
CDR3 DNA: TGTGCCAGCAGCTTTTCCTTTGCTAGCCGAAGAAATTCACCCCTCCACTTT
CDR3 protein: CASSFSFASRRNSPLHF

V gene: TRBV7-2
D gene: .
clone size: many
J gene: TRBJ1-5
CDR3 DNA: TGTGCCAGCAGCTTAGCTGACAATCAGCCCCAGCATTTT
CDR3 protein: CASSLADNQPQHF

V gene: TRBV15
D gene: .
clone size: many
J gene: TRBJ2-3
CDR3 DNA: TGTGCCACCAGGGACGTATTGCCTCGGGATACGCAGTATTTT
CDR3 protein: CATRDVLPRDTQYF

V gene: TRBV14
D gene: .
clone size: .
J gene: TRBJ2-3
CDR3 DNA: TGTGCCAGCAGCCAAGAGAGGCTTGCATATACGCAGTATTTT
CDR3 protein: CASSQERLAYTQYF

V gene: TRBV4-1
D gene: TRBD1
clone size: .
J gene: TRBJ1-1
CDR3 DNA: TGCGCCAGCAGCCAAGGCCCAGGGGGGAACACTGAAGCTTTCTTT
CDR3 protein: CASSQGPGGNTEAFF

V gene: TRBV5-1
D gene: .
clone size: few
J gene: TRBJ2-3
CDR3 DNA: TGCGCCAGCAGCTTGGAAAGGGGGGCGACAGATACGCAGTATTTT
CDR3 protein: CASSLERGATDTQYF

V gene: TRBV5-6
D gene: .
clone size: many
J gene: TRBJ1-2
CDR3 DNA: TGTGCCAGCAGTTACGACCGGGGACGGGGCTACACCTTC
CDR3 protein: CASSYDRGRGYTF

V gene: TRBV7-9
D gene: TRBD2
clone size: .
J gene: TRBJ2-3
CDR3 DNA: TGTGCCAGCAGCGGTAGCGGGGGGGCCGCAGATACGCAGTATTTT
CDR3 protein: CASSGSGGAADTQYF

V gene: TRBV29-1
D gene: .
clone size: .
J gene: TRBJ2-7
CDR3 DNA: TGCAGCGTTGGGCTGGGGGCCTACGAGCAGTACTTC
CDR3 protein: CSVGLGAYEQYF

V gene: TRBV7-2
D gene: .
clone size: .
J gene: TRBJ1-6
CDR3 DNA: TGTGCCAGCAGCTTAGGGGGCAGGGACAATTCACCCCTCCACTTT
CDR3 protein: CASSLGGRDNSPLHF

V gene: TRBV3-1
D gene: .
clone size: few
J gene: TRBJ2-7
CDR3 DNA: TGTGCCAGCAGCCAAGAAACTGGGGGGCGCTGGTACGAGCAGTACTTC
CDR3 protein: CASSQETGGRWYEQYF

V gene: TRBV18
D gene: .
clone size: .
J gene: TRBJ2-1
CDR3 DNA: TGTGCCAGCTCACCTTCAGGGGCCGGAACGTACAATGAGCAGTTCTTC
CDR3 protein: CASSPSGAGTYNEQFF

V gene: TRBV6-2/TRBV6-3
D gene: .
clone size: .
J gene: TRBJ2-1
CDR3 DNA: TGTGCCAGCAGCGGGGTTGAGCAGTTCTTC
CDR3 protein: CASSGVEQFF

V gene: TRBV28
D gene: .
clone size: few
J gene: TRBJ1-2
CDR3 DNA: TGTGCCAGCACGGCAGCTAACTATGGCTACACCTTC
CDR3 protein: CASTAANYGYTF

V gene: TRBV4-3
D gene: .
clone size: many
J gene: TRBJ2-1
CDR3 DNA: TGCGCCAGCAGCCAAGATGGGAACAGATACAATGAGCAGTTCTTC
CDR3 protein: CASSQDGNRYNEQFF

V gene: TRBV20-1
D gene: TRBD2
clone size: .
J gene: TRBJ2-1
CDR3 DNA: TGCAGTGCTGATTGGGGGGGTCTAGCCAGAGGCAATGAGCAGTTCTTC
CDR3 protein: CSADWGGLARGNEQFF

V gene: TRBV5-1
D gene: .
clone size: many
J gene: TRBJ2-2
CDR3 DNA: TGCGCCAGCAGCGACCCCCAAGGCACCGGGGAGCTGTTTTTT
CDR3 protein: CASSDPQGTGELFF

V gene: TRBV20-1
D gene: TRBD1
clone size: .
J gene: TRBJ1-1
CDR3 DNA: TGCAGTGCTCTCCCGGGACAGTCTCTCGATGAAGCTTTCTTT
CDR3 protein: CSALPGQSLDEAFF